Listed below are T cell receptor beta chains from one sample, sequenced in a study of cytomegalovirus exposure and HLA in healthy donors. Sequencing was performed with immunoSEQ multiplex PCR; in TCRdb, only in-frame clones are kept and a portion is missing. Among over 130,000 clones, approximately 60% were seen once, and the ten largest hold 6% to 8.5%. Sequencing input: PBMCs. These receptors came from a woman aged 55-69 years in good health and CMV-seropositive. The CDR3 runs from the conserved cysteine through the conserved F or W. The D gene is left open where the match is weak. Size tells how often a clone was seen (once, few, many) or the class of an expanded clone, and some rows leave it out.

D: TRBD2
J: TRBJ2-1
size: -
V: TRBV5-1
CDR3: CASTTSGASYNEQFF
DNA: TGCGCCAGCACGACTAGCGGGGCATCCTACAATGAGCAGTTCTTC

D: -
J: TRBJ2-5
size: -
V: TRBV2
CDR3: CASSETAGLETQYF
DNA: TGTGCCAGCAGTGAAACGGCAGGTTTGGAGACCCAGTACTTC

D: -
J: TRBJ1-2
size: -
V: TRBV7-9
CDR3: CASSTTALNYGYTF
DNA: TGTGCCAGCAGCACGACAGCCTTGAACTATGGCTACACCTTC

D: TRBD2
J: TRBJ2-7
size: -
V: TRBV4-1
CDR3: CASSESGRGWDEQYF
DNA: TGCGCCAGCAGCGAAAGCGGGAGAGGATGGGACGAGCAGTACTTC

D: -
J: TRBJ2-2
size: -
V: TRBV5-1
CDR3: CASSQGFVTGELFF
DNA: TGCGCCAGCAGCCAGGGGTTTGTAACCGGGGAGCTGTTTTTT

D: TRBD1
J: TRBJ1-1
size: once
V: TRBV7-9
CDR3: CASSLQGATDTEAFF
DNA: TGTGCCAGCAGCTTACAGGGGGCAACGGACACTGAAGCTTTCTTT

D: TRBD2
J: TRBJ2-1
size: -
V: TRBV2
CDR3: CASSEDDAGGPSYNEQFF
DNA: TGTGCCAGCAGTGAAGATGATGCGGGAGGGCCCTCCTACAATGAGCAGTTCTTC

D: TRBD2
J: TRBJ2-1
size: -
V: TRBV4-3
CDR3: CASSQGTSGSYNEQFF
DNA: TGCGCCAGCAGCCAGGGGACTAGCGGGAGTTACAATGAGCAGTTCTTC

D: -
J: TRBJ2-7
size: -
V: TRBV19
CDR3: CASSERRAHYEQYF
DNA: TGTGCCAGTAGTGAGAGGAGGGCCCACTACGAGCAGTACTTC

D: TRBD2
J: TRBJ2-7
size: -
V: TRBV27
CDR3: CASSLLGAGGFNEQYF
DNA: TGTGCCAGCAGTCTTCTGGGAGCGGGAGGTTTTAACGAGCAGTACTTC

D: -
J: TRBJ1-1
size: -
V: TRBV2
CDR3: CASSRGAGTEAFF
DNA: TGTGCCAGCAGTCGGGGGGCGGGCACTGAAGCTTTCTTT

D: -
J: TRBJ1-1
size: -
V: TRBV7-9
CDR3: CASSEPGVAFF
DNA: TGTGCCAGCAGCGAACCAGGGGTGGCTTTCTTT

D: -
J: TRBJ1-2
size: -
V: TRBV2
CDR3: CASSANSYGYTF
DNA: TGTGCCAGCAGTGCTAACAGCTATGGCTACACCTTC

D: -
J: TRBJ1-3
size: few
V: TRBV27
CDR3: CASSSRGSGNTIYF
DNA: TGTGCCAGCAGTTCGCGGGGTTCAGGAAACACCATATATTTT

D: TRBD1
J: TRBJ2-7
size: -
V: TRBV5-4
CDR3: CASSYRDRDYEQYF
DNA: TGTGCCAGCAGTTACCGGGACAGGGACTACGAGCAGTACTTC

D: TRBD2
J: TRBJ2-2
size: -
V: TRBV9
CDR3: CASSISAGGPDTGELFF
DNA: TGTGCCAGCAGCATTTCAGCGGGAGGGCCGGACACCGGGGAGCTGTTTTTT

D: TRBD2
J: TRBJ2-5
size: few
V: TRBV7-9
CDR3: CASSLGLAETQYF
DNA: TGTGCCAGCAGCCTGGGACTAGCAGAGACCCAGTACTTC

D: -
J: TRBJ1-1
size: -
V: TRBV19
CDR3: CASTLAGREAFF
DNA: TGTGCCAGTACCCTGGCCGGCAGGGAAGCTTTCTTT

D: TRBD1
J: TRBJ1-4
size: once
V: TRBV2
CDR3: CASSEARQGAVEKLFF
DNA: TGTGCCAGCAGTGAAGCGCGGCAGGGGGCTGTGGAAAAACTGTTTTTT

D: TRBD2
J: TRBJ2-7
size: -
V: TRBV2
CDR3: CASSVSPGGSYEQYF
DNA: TGTGCCAGCAGCGTATCGCCGGGAGGGTCGTACGAGCAGTACTTC

D: -
J: TRBJ1-5
size: -
V: TRBV28
CDR3: CASSLQGRADQPQHF
DNA: TGTGCCAGCAGTTTACAAGGCAGGGCCGATCAGCCCCAGCATTTT

D: TRBD1
J: TRBJ1-2
size: -
V: TRBV5-4
CDR3: CASTSTRTGRAGGYTF
DNA: TGTGCCAGCACCTCGACTCGGACAGGGCGAGCAGGTGGCTACACCTTC

D: -
J: TRBJ2-3
size: -
V: TRBV19
CDR3: CASSSSGTDTQYF
DNA: TGTGCCAGTAGTAGTAGCGGCACAGATACGCAGTATTTT

D: TRBD2
J: TRBJ2-1
size: few
V: TRBV7-8
CDR3: CASSFLAGAYNEQFF
DNA: TGTGCCAGCAGCTTCCTAGCGGGAGCATACAATGAGCAGTTCTTC

D: TRBD2
J: TRBJ2-7
size: -
V: TRBV4-1
CDR3: CASSQDNSGRREQYF
DNA: TGCGCCAGCAGCCAAGATAATAGCGGGAGACGCGAGCAGTACTTC

D: TRBD1
J: TRBJ2-1
size: -
V: TRBV4-2
CDR3: CASSQGTGENYNEQFF
DNA: TGTGCCAGCAGCCAAGGGACAGGGGAAAACTACAATGAGCAGTTCTTC

D: TRBD2
J: TRBJ2-1
size: -
V: TRBV5-8
CDR3: CASSPKTSGRANEQFF
DNA: TGTGCCAGCAGCCCTAAGACTAGCGGGAGGGCAAATGAGCAGTTCTTC

D: TRBD2
J: TRBJ2-1
size: -
V: TRBV7-2
CDR3: CASSRVGLAGVSNEQFF
DNA: TGTGCCAGCAGCCGGGTAGGACTAGCGGGAGTATCAAATGAGCAGTTCTTC

D: TRBD1
J: TRBJ2-7
size: -
V: TRBV14
CDR3: CASSPTGIYYEQYF
DNA: TGTGCCAGCAGCCCGACAGGGATTTACTACGAGCAGTACTTC

D: TRBD2
J: TRBJ2-1
size: few
V: TRBV9
CDR3: CASSLAGISYNEQFF
DNA: TGTGCCAGCTCACTAGCGGGAATCTCCTACAATGAGCAGTTCTTC

D: -
J: TRBJ1-1
size: -
V: TRBV4-3
CDR3: CASSQVWGGFHTEAFF
DNA: TGCGCCAGCAGCCAAGTCTGGGGGGGATTTCACACTGAAGCTTTCTTT

D: -
J: TRBJ1-5
size: -
V: TRBV28
CDR3: CASSRTVSNQPQHF
DNA: TGTGCCAGCAGCCGGACAGTTAGCAATCAGCCCCAGCATTTT

D: -
J: TRBJ2-5
size: few
V: TRBV29-1
CDR3: CSVVGQQETQYF
DNA: TGCAGCGTTGTTGGCCAGCAAGAGACCCAGTACTTC

D: TRBD1
J: TRBJ2-7
size: once
V: TRBV7-6
CDR3: CASSPTGGPEQYF
DNA: TGTGCCAGCAGCCCGACAGGGGGGCCCGAGCAGTACTTC

D: TRBD2
J: TRBJ2-3
size: few
V: TRBV10-1
CDR3: CASTAGGPTDTQYF
DNA: TGCGCCAGCACGGCGGGAGGGCCAACAGATACGCAGTATTTT